Listed below are T cell receptor beta chains from one sample, sequenced in a study of cytomegalovirus exposure and HLA in healthy donors. Clones were sequenced by immunoSEQ multiplex PCR, and TCRdb holds only the in-frame ones, with some missing. Of more than 95,000 clones in the sample, around 79% were seen once. The sequencing sample was made of PBMCs. The receptor source for this set is a middle-aged woman in good health and CMV-seronegative. Each CDR3 is given with its conserved first and last residue. The D gene is left open where the match is weak. Clone size is given for some rows only: seen once, a few or many times, or a class if the clone is expanded.

TRBD2,few,TRBJ2-3,TRBV5-8,CASSTGRGSDTQYF,TGTGCCAGCAGCACCGGGCGCGGGAGTGATACGCAGTATTTT
TRBD1,few,TRBJ1-4,TRBV4-1,CASSQVGTGREKLFF,TGCGCCAGCAGCCAAGTCGGGACAGGGCGCGAAAAACTGTTTTTT
TRBD1,.,TRBJ1-2,TRBV15,CATSRDDRVHGYTF,TGTGCCACCAGCAGGGACGACAGGGTACATGGCTACACCTTC
TRBD2,.,TRBJ2-4,TRBV27,CASSYQAGAYIQYF,TGTGCCAGCAGTTACCAAGCGGGAGCGTACATTCAGTACTTC
TRBD2,.,TRBJ2-1,TRBV19,CASSKRGLAGWDEQFF,TGTGCCAGTAGTAAACGCGGACTAGCGGGATGGGATGAGCAGTTCTTC
TRBD1,.,TRBJ1-3,TRBV5-1,CASTLSGQGGNTIYF,TGCGCCAGCACCCTGAGCGGACAGGGGGGAAACACCATATATTTT
TRBD2,.,TRBJ2-3,TRBV10-2,CASSVERGGRGDTQYF,TGCGCCAGCAGTGTCGAGCGGGGGGGGCGGGGAGATACGCAGTATTTT
TRBD2,.,TRBJ2-1,TRBV11-3,CASSSQREGLYNEQFF,TGTGCCAGCAGCTCCCAGCGGGAGGGCCTTTACAATGAGCAGTTCTTC
TRBD2,.,TRBJ2-7,TRBV6-5,CASSKLAGNYEQYF,TGTGCCAGCAGTAAGCTAGCGGGAAACTACGAGCAGTACTTC
TRBD1,few,TRBJ1-2,TRBV2,CASSEGRGDGYTF,TGTGCCAGCAGTGAGGGCAGGGGGGATGGCTACACCTTC
.,.,TRBJ2-1,TRBV21-1,CASSMVLTPLNEQFF,TGTGCCAGCAGCATGGTCCTAACCCCTCTCAATGAGCAGTTCTTC
TRBD1,.,TRBJ1-6,TRBV6-4,CASSRGTGVFSPLHF,TGTGCCAGCAGCCGGGGGACAGGGGTTTTTTCACCCCTCCACTTT
.,.,TRBJ2-7,TRBV11-2,CASTGTRGEQYF,TGTGCCAGCACCGGCACTCGGGGTGAGCAGTACTTC
TRBD2,.,TRBJ2-3,TRBV5-4,CASSLSGRMGDTQYF,TGTGCCAGCAGCCTTAGCGGGAGAATGGGAGATACGCAGTATTTT
TRBD2,.,TRBJ2-1,TRBV4-1,CASRGLANEQFF,TGCGCCAGCAGAGGACTAGCAAATGAGCAGTTCTTC
TRBD1,.,TRBJ1-2,TRBV2,CASSVTGGSYGYTF,TGTGCCAGCAGCGTGACAGGGGGGAGTTATGGCTACACCTTC
.,.,TRBJ2-1,TRBV7-3,CASSGGGANEQFF,TGTGCCAGCAGCGGTGGGGGGGCCAATGAGCAGTTCTTC
TRBD2,few,TRBJ2-3,TRBV15,CATSTKLNERELDTQYF,TGTGCCACCAGCACAAAGTTAAACGAGCGGGAATTGGATACGCAGTATTTT
TRBD1,.,TRBJ1-1,TRBV29-1,CSVGQVMNTEAFF,TGCAGCGTGGGACAGGTCATGAACACTGAAGCTTTCTTT
.,.,TRBJ1-1,TRBV6-5,CASSNSGVLPGVGAFF,TGTGCCAGCAGTAACTCCGGCGTCCTACCAGGGGTGGGGGCTTTCTTT
.,.,TRBJ2-7,TRBV28,CASSLGVVQYF,TGTGCCAGCAGTTTGGGAGTAGTGCAGTACTTC
.,.,TRBJ2-3,TRBV11-2,CASSLGSPGDTQYF,TGTGCCAGCAGCTTAGGCTCCCCGGGAGATACGCAGTATTTT
TRBD1,.,TRBJ1-1,TRBV2,CASSEDRGTEAFF,TGTGCCAGCAGTGAAGACAGGGGCACTGAAGCTTTCTTT
.,.,TRBJ2-1,TRBV18,CASSPQRNEQFF,TGTGCCAGCTCCCCACAGCGAAATGAGCAGTTCTTC
.,once,TRBJ1-2,TRBV5-5,CASSAWGGDYGYTF,TGTGCCAGCAGCGCTTGGGGAGGGGACTATGGCTACACCTTC
TRBD2,.,TRBJ2-5,TRBV5-1,CASTDSGFETQYF,TGCGCCAGCACCGATAGCGGGTTTGAGACCCAGTACTTC
TRBD1,.,TRBJ1-2,TRBV7-9,CSSSLTRDSPNYGYTF,TGTTCCAGCAGCCTCACCCGGGACAGTCCTAACTATGGCTACACCTTC
.,.,TRBJ2-1,TRBV2,CASMRAGFYNEQFF,TGTGCCAGCATGAGGGCCGGATTCTATAATGAGCAGTTCTTC
TRBD1,.,TRBJ1-2,TRBV5-1,CASSLATGGYGYTF,TGCGCCAGCAGCTTGGCTACAGGGGGCTATGGCTACACCTTC
.,.,TRBJ1-1,TRBV20-1,CSARGHIEAFF,TGCAGTGCTAGGGGACACATTGAAGCTTTCTTT
.,.,TRBJ1-1,TRBV5-1,CASGLSGDLTEAFF,TGCGCCAGCGGACTGTCTGGGGATTTAACTGAAGCTTTCTTT
.,few,TRBJ1-6,TRBV20-1,CSASSGGRIHF,TGCAGTGCCAGCTCCGGCGGAAGAATTCACTTT
TRBD2,.,TRBJ2-7,TRBV9,CASSVGGGGFYEQYF,TGTGCCAGCAGCGTAGGCGGGGGGGGGTTCTACGAGCAGTACTTC
.,few,TRBJ2-5,TRBV7-9,CASSLGALYQETQYF,TGTGCCAGCAGCTTAGGGGCCCTGTACCAAGAGACCCAGTACTTC
.,once,TRBJ2-3,TRBV28,CASMGGLSTDTQYF,TGTGCCAGCATGGGGGGGCTTAGCACAGATACGCAGTATTTT
TRBD2,.,TRBJ2-7,TRBV18,CASSTGTSKNEQYF,TGTGCCAGCTCAACAGGGACTAGCAAGAACGAGCAGTACTTC
.,.,TRBJ1-5,TRBV27,CASSLKGNSNQPQHF,TGTGCCAGCAGTTTAAAGGGGAATAGCAATCAGCCCCAGCATTTT
TRBD1,few,TRBJ2-7,TRBV28,CASSRQGSLSYEQYF,TGTGCCAGCAGCCGACAGGGGTCACTCTCCTACGAGCAGTACTTC
TRBD1,.,TRBJ2-5,TRBV5-4,CASMPGTAQETQYF,TGTGCCAGCATGCCCGGGACAGCACAAGAGACCCAGTACTTC
TRBD2,once,TRBJ2-1,TRBV5-1,CASSFPGRYNEQFF,TGCGCCAGCAGCTTTCCCGGGAGGTACAATGAGCAGTTCTTC
.,.,TRBJ2-2,TRBV10-2,CASSPSTGELFF,TGCGCCAGCAGTCCCTCCACCGGGGAGCTGTTTTTT
TRBD2,.,TRBJ2-4,TRBV14,CASTRGRCGGGFAKNIQYF,TGTGCCAGCACCAGGGGGAGGTGCGGGGGGGGCTTTGCCAAAAACATTCAGTACTTC
TRBD2,.,TRBJ2-2,TRBV6-5,CASSRWREGGGELFF,TGTGCCAGCAGCCGTTGGCGGGAGGGCGGAGGGGAGCTGTTTTTT
.,.,TRBJ2-7,TRBV10-3,CAISESAAYEQYF,TGTGCCATCAGTGAGTCGGCAGCCTACGAGCAGTACTTC
TRBD2,.,TRBJ2-7,TRBV5-1,CASSALAGSYEQYF,TGCGCCAGCAGCGCCCTAGCGGGATCCTACGAGCAGTACTTC
TRBD1,.,TRBJ1-2,TRBV6-1,CASRTLRQGAHGYTF,TGTGCCAGCCGTACCCTTCGACAGGGGGCGCATGGCTACACCTTC